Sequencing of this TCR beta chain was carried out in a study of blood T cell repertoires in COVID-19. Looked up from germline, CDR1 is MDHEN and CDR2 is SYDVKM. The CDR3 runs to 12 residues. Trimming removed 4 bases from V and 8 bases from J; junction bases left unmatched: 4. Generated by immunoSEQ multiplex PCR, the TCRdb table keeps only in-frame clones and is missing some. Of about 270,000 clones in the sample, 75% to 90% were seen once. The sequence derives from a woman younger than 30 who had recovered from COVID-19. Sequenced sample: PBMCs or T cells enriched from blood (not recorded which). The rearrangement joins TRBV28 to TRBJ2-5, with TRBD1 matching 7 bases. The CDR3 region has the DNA TGTGCCAGCAGTTCGGGACAGTTCACCCAGTACTTC. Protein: CASSSGQFTQYF.